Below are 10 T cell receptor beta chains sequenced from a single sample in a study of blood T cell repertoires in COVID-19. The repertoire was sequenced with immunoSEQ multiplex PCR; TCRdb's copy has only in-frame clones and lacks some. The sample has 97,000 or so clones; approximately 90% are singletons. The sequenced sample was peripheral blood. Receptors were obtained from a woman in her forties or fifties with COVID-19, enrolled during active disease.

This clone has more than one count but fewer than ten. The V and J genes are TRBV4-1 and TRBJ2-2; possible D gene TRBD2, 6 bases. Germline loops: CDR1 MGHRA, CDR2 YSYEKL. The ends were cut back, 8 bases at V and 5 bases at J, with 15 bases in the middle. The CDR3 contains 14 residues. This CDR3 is CASGHMGGTGELFF. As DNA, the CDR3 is TGCGCCAGCGGACACATGGGAGGTACCGGGGAGCTGTTTTTT.

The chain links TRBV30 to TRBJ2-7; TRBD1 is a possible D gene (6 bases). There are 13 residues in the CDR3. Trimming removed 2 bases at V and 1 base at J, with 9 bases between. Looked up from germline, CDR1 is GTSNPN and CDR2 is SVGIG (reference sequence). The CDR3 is CAWSWGTSYEQYF. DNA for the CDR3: TGTGCCTGGAGTTGGGGGACATCCTACGAGCAGTACTTC. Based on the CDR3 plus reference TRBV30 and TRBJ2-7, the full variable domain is SQTIHQWPATLVQPVGSPLSLECTVEGTSNPNLYWYRQAAGRGLQLLFYSVGIGQISSEVPQNLSASRPQDRQFILSSKKLLLSDSGFYLCAWSWGTSYEQYFGPGTRLTVT.

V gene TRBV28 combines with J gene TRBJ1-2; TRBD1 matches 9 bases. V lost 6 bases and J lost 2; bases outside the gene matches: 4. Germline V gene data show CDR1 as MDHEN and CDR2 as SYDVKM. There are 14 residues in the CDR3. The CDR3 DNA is TGTGCCAGCAGATCCGGGACAGGGAACTATGGCTACACCTTC. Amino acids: CASRSGTGNYGYTF.

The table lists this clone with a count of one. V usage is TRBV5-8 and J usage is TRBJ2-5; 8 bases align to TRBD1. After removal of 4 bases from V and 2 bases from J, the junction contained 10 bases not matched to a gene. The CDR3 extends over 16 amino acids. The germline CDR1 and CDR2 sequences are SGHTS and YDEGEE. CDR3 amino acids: CASSPGSGTGQETQYF. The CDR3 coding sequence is TGTGCCAGCAGCCCCGGATCCGGGACAGGTCAAGAGACCCAGTACTTC.

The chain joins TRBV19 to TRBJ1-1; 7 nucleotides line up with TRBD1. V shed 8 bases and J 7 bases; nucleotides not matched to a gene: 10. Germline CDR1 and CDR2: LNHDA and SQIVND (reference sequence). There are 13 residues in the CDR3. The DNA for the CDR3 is TGTGCCAGTGCAACAGGGGCTATGGTTGAAGCTTTCTTT. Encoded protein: CASATGAMVEAFF.

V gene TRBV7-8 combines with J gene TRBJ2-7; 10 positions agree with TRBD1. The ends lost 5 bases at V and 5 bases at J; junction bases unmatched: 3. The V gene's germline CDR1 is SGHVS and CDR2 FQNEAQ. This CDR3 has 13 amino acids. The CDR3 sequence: CASSPGTGDEQYF. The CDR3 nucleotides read TGTGCCAGCAGCCCCGGGACAGGGGACGAGCAGTACTTC.

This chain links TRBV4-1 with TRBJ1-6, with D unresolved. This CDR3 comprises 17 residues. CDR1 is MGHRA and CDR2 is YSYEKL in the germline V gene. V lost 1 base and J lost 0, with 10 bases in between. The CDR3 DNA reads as TGCGCCAGCAGCCAAGGGTTCGGGAGCTCCTATAATTCACCCCTCCACTTT. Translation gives CASSQGFGSSYNSPLHF.

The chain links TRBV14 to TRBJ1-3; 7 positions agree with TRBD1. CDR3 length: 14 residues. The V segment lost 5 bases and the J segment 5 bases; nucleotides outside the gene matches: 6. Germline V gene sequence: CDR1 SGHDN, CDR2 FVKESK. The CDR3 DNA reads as TGTGCCAGCAGCGTCCCGGGACAGCGAAACACCATATATTTT. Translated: CASSVPGQRNTIYF.

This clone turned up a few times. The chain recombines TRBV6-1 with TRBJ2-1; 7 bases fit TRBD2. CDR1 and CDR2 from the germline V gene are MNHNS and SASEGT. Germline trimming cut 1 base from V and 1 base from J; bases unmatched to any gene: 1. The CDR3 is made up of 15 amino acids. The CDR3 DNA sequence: TGTGCCAGCAGTGAAGGGGGGGGTTCCTACAATGAGCAGTTCTTC. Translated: CASSEGGGSYNEQFF.

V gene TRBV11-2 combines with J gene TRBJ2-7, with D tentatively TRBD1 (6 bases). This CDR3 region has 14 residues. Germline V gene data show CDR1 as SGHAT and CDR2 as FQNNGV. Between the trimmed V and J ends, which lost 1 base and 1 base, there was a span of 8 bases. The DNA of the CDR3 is TGTGCCAGCAGCTTAGCTAGGGGGTCCTACGAGCAGTACTTC. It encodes CASSLARGSYEQYF.